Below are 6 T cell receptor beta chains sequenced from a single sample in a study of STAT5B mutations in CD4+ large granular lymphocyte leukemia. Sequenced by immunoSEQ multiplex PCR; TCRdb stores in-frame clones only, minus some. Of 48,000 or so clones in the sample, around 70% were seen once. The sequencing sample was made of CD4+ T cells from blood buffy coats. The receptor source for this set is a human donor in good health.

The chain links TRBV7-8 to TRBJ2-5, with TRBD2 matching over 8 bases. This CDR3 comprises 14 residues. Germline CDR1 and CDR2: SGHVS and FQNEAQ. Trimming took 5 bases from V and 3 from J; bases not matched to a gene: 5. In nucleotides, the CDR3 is TGTGCCAGCAGCCCCGTGCGGGGGGAAGAGACCCAGTACTTC. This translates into CASSPVRGEETQYF. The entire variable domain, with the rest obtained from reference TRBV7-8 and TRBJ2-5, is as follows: GAGVSQSPRYKVAKRGQDVALRCDPISGHVSLFWYQQALGQGPEFLTYFQNEAQLDKSGLPSDRFFAERPEGSVSTLKIQRTQQEDSAVYLCASSPVRGEETQYFGPGTRLLVL.

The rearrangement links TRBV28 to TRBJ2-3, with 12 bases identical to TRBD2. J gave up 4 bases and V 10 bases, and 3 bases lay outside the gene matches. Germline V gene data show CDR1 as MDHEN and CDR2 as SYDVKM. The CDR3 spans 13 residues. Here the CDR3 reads CATGLAGPDTQYF. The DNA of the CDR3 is TGTGCCACTGGACTAGCGGGGCCAGATACGCAGTATTTT.

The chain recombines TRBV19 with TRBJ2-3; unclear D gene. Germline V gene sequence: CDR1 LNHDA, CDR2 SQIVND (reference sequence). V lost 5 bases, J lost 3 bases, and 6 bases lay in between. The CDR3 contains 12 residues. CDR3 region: CASSPGTDTQYF. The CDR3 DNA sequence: TGTGCCAGTAGTCCCGGGACAGATACGCAGTATTTT.

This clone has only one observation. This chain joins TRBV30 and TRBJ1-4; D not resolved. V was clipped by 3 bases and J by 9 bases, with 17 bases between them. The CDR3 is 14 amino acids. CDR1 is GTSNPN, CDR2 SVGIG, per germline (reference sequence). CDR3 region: CAWRAEGAPQKLFF. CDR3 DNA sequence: TGTGCCTGGAGGGCCGAGGGTGCACCTCAAAAACTGTTTTTT.

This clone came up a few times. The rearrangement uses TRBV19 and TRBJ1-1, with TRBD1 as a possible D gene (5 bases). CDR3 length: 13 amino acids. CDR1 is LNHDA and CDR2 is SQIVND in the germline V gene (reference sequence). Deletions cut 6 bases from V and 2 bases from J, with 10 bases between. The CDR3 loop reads CASSRQPNTEAFF. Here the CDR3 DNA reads TGTGCCAGTAGCAGACAGCCTAACACTGAAGCTTTCTTT.

The DNA for the CDR3 is TGTGCCAGCAGCTTAGTGGCAGCGGGGGAGACCCAGTACTTC. This sequence encodes CASSLVAAGETQYF. The chain employs TRBV7-9 and TRBJ2-5; TRBD2 aligns across 7 bases. J was trimmed by 5 bases and V by 1 base; bases with no gene match: 4. The CDR3 sequence is 14 residues long. Looked up from germline, CDR1 is SEHNR and CDR2 is FQNEAQ (reference sequence).